The clone carrying this TCR beta chain was counted between two and nine times. The antigen remains unidentified. Collection of around 10 milliliters of peripheral blood was performed for each donor. V was clipped by 5 bases and J by 2 bases; unmatched bases: 8. Germline CDR1 and CDR2: SGHNT and YENEEA. This CDR3 spans 16 amino acids. This entry is derived from a study of blood T cells in healthy people across ages. Study-level points and caveats: Roughly linear age-related decline in beta diversity appeared, significant by age around 36. Observed TCR beta diversity showed a strong correlation with the percentage of naive T cells as measured by flow cytometry. Possibly confounding the expanded clonotype changes was the fact that donor CMV status was unknown.

Together with a sample-barcoded 5' primer, a J-beta primer mix was included in a second PCR lasting roughly 6 to 12 cycles. A single record per CDR3 protein comes from TCRdb applying MiXCR to the 5' RACE reads. The data contain around 780,000 distinct CDR3 sequences, more than 50% of them singletons. Sample: blood. The rearrangement links TRBV11-3 to TRBJ2-3, with 9 nucleotides matching TRBD1. This sequence was found in a man in his forties in good health. The CDR3: CASSEDRGGYTDTQYF. CDR3 bases: TGTGCCAGCAGCGAGGACAGGGGAGGATACACAGATACGCAGTATTTT.